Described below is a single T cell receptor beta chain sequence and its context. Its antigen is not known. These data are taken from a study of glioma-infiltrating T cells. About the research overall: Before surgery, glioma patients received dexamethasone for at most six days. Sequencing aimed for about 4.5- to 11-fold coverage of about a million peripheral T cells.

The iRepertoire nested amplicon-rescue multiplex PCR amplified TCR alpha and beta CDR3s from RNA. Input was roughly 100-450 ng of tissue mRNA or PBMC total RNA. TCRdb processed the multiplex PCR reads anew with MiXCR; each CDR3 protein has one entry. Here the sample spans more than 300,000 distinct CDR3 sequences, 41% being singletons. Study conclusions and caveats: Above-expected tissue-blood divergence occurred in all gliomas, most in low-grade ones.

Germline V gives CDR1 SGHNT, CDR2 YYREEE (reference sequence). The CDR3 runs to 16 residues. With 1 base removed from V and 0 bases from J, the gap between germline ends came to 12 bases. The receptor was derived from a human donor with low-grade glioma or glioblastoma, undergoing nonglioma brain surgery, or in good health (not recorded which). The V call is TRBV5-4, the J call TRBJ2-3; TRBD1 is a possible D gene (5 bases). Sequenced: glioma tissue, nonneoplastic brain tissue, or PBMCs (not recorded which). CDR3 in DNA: TGTGCCAGCAGCTTGTTTGGACAAACAAGCACAGATACGCAGTATTTT. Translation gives CASSLFGQTSTDTQYF.